These T cell receptor beta chains were read from a single sample in a study of cytomegalovirus exposure and HLA in healthy donors. The method was immunoSEQ multiplex PCR; TCRdb's version includes in-frame clones alone and lacks a portion of them. The sample consists of roughly 190,000 clones, around four fifths of them appearing once. The specimen was PBMCs. The receptor set was obtained from a woman between 50 and 59 years old in good health and CMV-seropositive. Both conserved end residues are part of each CDR3. D genes are given only for firm matches. Some rows mark clone size as missing; the rest say once, few, many or name a class of expanded clone.

v_gene,abundance,d_gene,j_gene,CDR3nt,CDR3aa
TRBV19,.,.,TRBJ1-5,TGTGCCGGCTCAGCAGGGAATCAGCCCCAGCATTTT,CAGSAGNQPQHF
TRBV27,.,TRBD2,TRBJ2-1,TGTGCCAGCAGTCGGGGGACTAGCGGGGTGATGTCCTACAATGAGCAGTTCTTC,CASSRGTSGVMSYNEQFF
TRBV7-2,.,.,TRBJ2-1,TGTGCCAGCAGCTCTTGGGGGGGCCGGGCCAATGAGCAGTTCTTC,CASSSWGGRANEQFF
TRBV4-1,few,.,TRBJ1-1,TGCGCCAGCAGCCAATCCCCGGGGGGCCCAGGGGACACTGAAGCTTTCTTT,CASSQSPGGPGDTEAFF
TRBV5-4,.,.,TRBJ2-5,TGTGCCAGCAGCTTGGGTGGTGCGAAAGAGACCCAGTACTTC,CASSLGGAKETQYF
TRBV18,.,.,TRBJ2-7,TGTGCCAGCTCAGCTTCTTCGGGAGCCTACGAGCAGTACTTC,CASSASSGAYEQYF
TRBV7-2,.,TRBD2,TRBJ2-7,TGTGCCAGCAGCTTCTCACTAGCGGGGGCGCCTTACGAGCAGTACTTC,CASSFSLAGAPYEQYF
TRBV7-3,.,.,TRBJ1-1,TGTGCCAGCAGCTTAGTGGCCGGGGCTGAAGCTTTCTTT,CASSLVAGAEAFF
TRBV7-9,few,TRBD1,TRBJ2-1,TGTGCCAGCAGGGGGATGGACAGGGCCTACAATGAGCAGTTCTTC,CASRGMDRAYNEQFF
TRBV6-1,few,.,TRBJ2-7,TGTGCCAGCAGTGAAGGGCGGGGGCCACCCTACGAGCAGTACTTC,CASSEGRGPPYEQYF
TRBV15,.,TRBD2,TRBJ2-1,TGTGCCACCAGCAGAGGACTAGCGGGGGGAAACTACAATGAGCAGTTCTTC,CATSRGLAGGNYNEQFF
TRBV6-5,.,TRBD1,TRBJ2-7,TGTGCCAGCAGAAGGCGTGTGGGACAGTCCTACGAGCAGTACTTC,CASRRRVGQSYEQYF
TRBV2,.,.,TRBJ1-3,TGTGCCAGCATTAGAAACCACGGACAACTAACTGGAAACACCATATATTTT,CASIRNHGQLTGNTIYF
TRBV5-6,once,.,TRBJ1-2,TGTGCCAGCAGCTCGACAGGCAACTATGGCTACACCTTC,CASSSTGNYGYTF
TRBV23-1,.,.,TRBJ2-5,TGCGCCAGCAGTCAATCGGAAGTCTTGGACCGGACTATTAAGTACCAAGAGACCCAGTACTTC,CASSQSEVLDRTIKYQETQYF
TRBV4-1,.,TRBD1,TRBJ1-1,TGCGCCAGCAGCGACAGGGCGCGGAACACTGAAGCTTTCTTT,CASSDRARNTEAFF
TRBV7-8,.,.,TRBJ1-4,TGTGCCAGCAGCTCAGTAGGAGGGTCCTCTGAAAAACTGTTTTTT,CASSSVGGSSEKLFF
TRBV30,once,.,TRBJ1-3,TGTGCCTGGAGTGTCGGGGGGGACGGAAACACCATATATTTT,CAWSVGGDGNTIYF
TRBV11-2,.,.,TRBJ1-6,TGTGCCAGCAGCCTGAGGCGGGCACTCCGCTCCTATAATTCACCCCTCCACTTT,CASSLRRALRSYNSPLHF
TRBV25-1,.,TRBD2,TRBJ2-3,TGTGCCAGCAGTTCGGTAGCGGGGCGCACAGATACGCAGTATTTT,CASSSVAGRTDTQYF
TRBV5-1,.,.,TRBJ2-7,TGCGCCAGCAGCTTGGGGTGGGTACAGGGTTACGAGCAGTACTTC,CASSLGWVQGYEQYF
TRBV27,once,TRBD1,TRBJ2-7,TGTGCCAGCAGCCTTAGGGGGCCGGGACAGGGTTCCTACGAGCAGTACTTC,CASSLRGPGQGSYEQYF
TRBV7-5,.,.,TRBJ2-1,TGTGCCAGAAGCCCTAGCATTTTGTACAATGAGCAGTTCTTC,CARSPSILYNEQFF
TRBV10-3,.,TRBD2,TRBJ2-1,TGTGCCATCAGCGGGACTAGCGGGGGCTCCTACAATGAGCAGTTCTTC,CAISGTSGGSYNEQFF
TRBV11-3,.,TRBD1,TRBJ2-1,TGTGCCAGCAGCTTAGGAAGGGGGCTAGAGCAGTTCTTC,CASSLGRGLEQFF
TRBV6-5,.,.,TRBJ2-7,TGTGCCAGCAGGCCCCTACAGGGAATTGAGCAGTACTTC,CASRPLQGIEQYF
TRBV7-9,.,TRBD2,TRBJ2-3,TGTGCCAGCAGCTTAATGGGGGGGATCTCCACAGATACGCAGTATTTT,CASSLMGGISTDTQYF
TRBV9,.,TRBD2,TRBJ2-3,TGTGCCAGCAGCACGGGACTAGCGGGGCGACAAGGGACAGATACGCAGTATTTT,CASSTGLAGRQGTDTQYF
TRBV7-9,.,TRBD1,TRBJ2-7,TGTGCCAGCAGCCGAGGACAGGGGATCGACTCCTACGAGCAGTACTTC,CASSRGQGIDSYEQYF
TRBV4-3,.,.,TRBJ2-7,TGCGCCAGCAGCCAAGAGGAGGGTGGCTACGGCTCCTACGAGCAGTACTTC,CASSQEEGGYGSYEQYF
TRBV6-1,.,.,TRBJ1-4,TGTGCCATCAGCAGGGGAATGAGGGAACTGTTTTTT,CAISRGMRELFF
TRBV7-3,.,.,TRBJ2-3,TGTGCCAGCAGCTACCTAAGGGGGTACAGCACAGATACGCAGTATTTT,CASSYLRGYSTDTQYF
TRBV28,.,TRBD1,TRBJ1-1,TGTGCCAGCAGTCCACCGACAGGGATGAACACTGAAGCTTTCTTT,CASSPPTGMNTEAFF
TRBV4-3,.,TRBD2,TRBJ2-7,TGCGCCAGCAGCCAAGAGCCGGGACTAGCGGGGCACGAGCAGTACTTC,CASSQEPGLAGHEQYF
TRBV6-5,.,.,TRBJ2-7,TGTGCCAGCAGTTACACAAGAGGGAGATCCTACGAGCAGTACTTC,CASSYTRGRSYEQYF
TRBV7-9,.,TRBD2,TRBJ2-2,TGTGCCAGCAGCCCTCCGGGACTAGCGGGAGCGAACACCGGGGAGCTGTTTTTT,CASSPPGLAGANTGELFF
TRBV7-8,.,.,TRBJ2-5,TGTGCCAGCAGCTTAGCGCGCGAGACCCAGTACTTC,CASSLARETQYF
TRBV7-2,once,TRBD2,TRBJ2-3,TGTGCCAGCAGCTTAGTAGCGGGGCCGGATGATACGCAGTATTTT,CASSLVAGPDDTQYF
TRBV28,.,TRBD1,TRBJ2-2,TGTGCCAGCAGTCGACAGGGGTACACCGGGGAGCTGTTTTTT,CASSRQGYTGELFF
TRBV9,.,TRBD2,TRBJ2-7,TGTGCCAGCAGCCTCCAAGCGGGGAATACCTACGAGCAGTACTTC,CASSLQAGNTYEQYF
TRBV18,.,.,TRBJ2-2,TGTGCCAGCTCACCTTGGACAGCGAACACCGGGGAGCTGTTTTTT,CASSPWTANTGELFF
TRBV6-6,.,TRBD1,TRBJ1-2,TGTGCCAGCAGTTACTCGACAGGGGACTATGGCTACACCTTC,CASSYSTGDYGYTF
TRBV9,.,.,TRBJ2-3,TGTGCCAGCAGCGTAGTTAACACAGATACGCAGTATTTT,CASSVVNTDTQYF
TRBV5-1,.,TRBD1,TRBJ1-2,TGCGCCAGCAGCGGGGGACAGGGGGCGGTTGGCTACACCTTC,CASSGGQGAVGYTF
TRBV5-6,.,TRBD1,TRBJ1-2,TGTGCCAGCAGCTCACAAACGACCGGGACAGGGATTACCTATGGCTACACCTTC,CASSSQTTGTGITYGYTF
TRBV28,once,TRBD1,TRBJ2-5,TGTGCCAGCAGCACGACCGGGACAGCCAGTGAGACCCAGTACTTC,CASSTTGTASETQYF
TRBV28,.,.,TRBJ2-7,TGTGCCAGCAGCCTACAGCTCACCTACGAGCAGTACTTC,CASSLQLTYEQYF
TRBV16,once,TRBD1,TRBJ1-1,TGTGCCAGCAGTATACCGACAGGGGGAGGCACTGAAGCTTTCTTT,CASSIPTGGGTEAFF
TRBV28,.,TRBD2,TRBJ2-1,TGTGCCAGCACCCGGGAGGTGGCTAGCCATGAGCAGTTCTTC,CASTREVASHEQFF
TRBV7-9,.,TRBD1,TRBJ1-2,TGTGCCAGCTCCTCCAACCCCTCACAGGGGGCTAGAGGCTACACCTTC,CASSSNPSQGARGYTF
TRBV7-3,.,TRBD2,TRBJ2-1,TGTGCCAGCAGCTTGGGGCTGACTAGCGGAAATGAGCAGTTCTTC,CASSLGLTSGNEQFF
TRBV18,once,.,TRBJ1-3,TGTGCCAGCTCACTCTGGGGCGATCCTGGAAACACCATATATTTT,CASSLWGDPGNTIYF
TRBV18,.,TRBD1,TRBJ1-2,TGTGCCAGCTCACAAGGACAGGGGGATGGCTACACCTTC,CASSQGQGDGYTF
TRBV7-2,.,.,TRBJ1-4,TGTGCCAGCAGCTTACCGGGAGGTGAAAAACTGTTTTTT,CASSLPGGEKLFF
TRBV7-9,.,.,TRBJ1-6,TGTGCCAGCAGCTTACAGGGGCGGTCACCCCTCCACTTT,CASSLQGRSPLHF
TRBV18,.,.,TRBJ2-7,TGTGCCAGCTCACCAGGGGGCTTAGGATCCTACGAGCAGTACTTC,CASSPGGLGSYEQYF
TRBV5-6,.,TRBD2,TRBJ2-5,TGTGCCAGCAGTTTTGGACTAGGGAACCAAGAGACCCAGTACTTC,CASSFGLGNQETQYF